This entry lists 14 T cell receptor beta chains sequenced from one sample in a study of CD8 T cells in Susac syndrome. RNA totalling roughly 0.5 to 1 ug underwent reverse transcription with random hexamers. Using its own MiXCR run on the immunoSEQ multiplex PCR reads, TCRdb lists one record per CDR3 protein. The data show approximately 300,000 distinct CDR3 sequences, almost 85% seen once. Specimen: CD8+ T cells from PBMCs. These receptors originate from a human donor with multiple sclerosis.

This chain links TRBV20-1 with TRBJ2-3; D gene ambiguous. CDR1 and CDR2 from the germline V gene are DFQATT and SNEGSKA (reference sequence). The length of the CDR3 is 15 residues. Trimming shortened V by 5 bases and J by 4 bases, and 19 bases separated the two germline ends. CDR3 loop: CSAVRIGQLADTQYF. Here the CDR3 DNA reads TGCAGTGCTGTACGGATAGGGCAACTCGCAGATACGCAGTATTTT.

The gene calls are TRBV6-1 and TRBJ2-1, with TRBD1 identical over 10 bases. CDR1 and CDR2 from the germline V gene are MNHNS and SASEGT. CDR3 length equals 15 residues. J was trimmed by 4 bases and V by 8 bases; bases with no gene match: 8. DNA for the CDR3: TGTGCCAGCTCTGGGGACAGGGGAGCATACAATGAGCAGTTCTTC. Its translation is CASSGDRGAYNEQFF.

This clonotype was recorded once. The V gene is TRBV25-1, the J gene TRBJ1-2; D is uncertain. The V and J ends lost 2 bases and 8 bases respectively, with 15 bases between them. The CDR3 runs 14 residues. The germline V gene encodes CDR1 MGHDK and CDR2 SYGVNS. The CDR3 loop reads CASSETQLTRGYTF. The CDR3 nucleotides read TGTGCCAGCAGTGAAACGCAACTCACCAGGGGCTACACCTTC.

The count of this clonotype is one. The chain carries TRBV19 and TRBJ1-5; possible D gene TRBD1, 5 bases. The V end was cut by 5 bases, the J end by 7 bases, with 12 bases between. CDR1 and CDR2 from the germline V gene are LNHDA and SQIVND (reference sequence). There are 13 residues in the CDR3. CDR3 sequence (DNA): TGTGCCAGTAGTTCTCACCGGGGCCAGCCCCAGCATTTT. It encodes CASSSHRGQPQHF.

V and J are TRBV9 and TRBJ1-1, with D possibly being TRBD1 (5 bases). CDR3 length: 15 residues. Between the trimmed V and J ends, which lost 4 bases and 3 bases, there was a span of 16 bases. The germline gives CDR1 SGDLS, CDR2 YYNGEE. CDR3: CASSTGTFGDTEAFF. The CDR3 DNA reads TGTGCCAGCAGCACTGGGACTTTCGGGGACACTGAAGCTTTCTTT.

The rearrangement joins TRBV27 to TRBJ2-2; D gene ambiguous. This CDR3 spans 16 amino acids. Trimming removed 0 bases from V and 0 bases from J, with 8 bases in between. CDR1 MNHEY and CDR2 SMNVEV come from the germline V gene (reference sequence). DNA for the CDR3: TGTGCCAGCAGTTTATCTTTGTCCACGAACACCGGGGAGCTGTTTTTT. This gives the protein CASSLSLSTNTGELFF.

This clonotype was seen a handful of times. The chain uses TRBV27 and TRBJ2-3, with D unresolved. The CDR3 spans 16 residues. Trimming took 3 bases from V and 3 from J, leaving 16 bases between them. The germline V gene has CDR1 MNHEY and CDR2 SMNVEV (reference sequence). For the CDR3, the DNA is TGTGCCAGCAGTTTGATTAGTTTTGGGTCTACAGATACGCAGTATTTT. This gives the protein CASSLISFGSTDTQYF.

The rearrangement links TRBV9 to TRBJ2-2; D may be TRBD1 (5 bases). Looked up from germline, CDR1 is SGDLS and CDR2 is YYNGEE. V was pared by 3 bases and J by 0 bases, with 9 bases between. The CDR3 sequence is 15 residues long. The CDR3 sequence is CASSARRANTGELFF. CDR3 bases: TGTGCCAGCAGCGCCCGCAGGGCGAACACCGGGGAGCTGTTTTTT.

This clonotype has just one count. The gene calls are TRBV6-5 and TRBJ2-7; TRBD1 aligns across 7 bases. The CDR3 runs to 15 residues. Trimming cost V 6 bases and J 3 bases; bases outside gene matches: 11. Germline CDR1 and CDR2: MNHEY and SVGAGI. The CDR3 here is CASSPHEGQSYEQYF. As DNA, the CDR3 is TGTGCCAGCAGCCCCCATGAGGGACAGAGCTACGAGCAGTACTTC.

Written as DNA, the CDR3 is TGTGCCAGCAGTTACGGCTCGCCCACAGATACGCAGTATTTT. This gives the protein CASSYGSPTDTQYF. The rearrangement joins TRBV6-5 to TRBJ2-3; D remains unclear. Germline loops: CDR1 MNHEY, CDR2 SVGAGI. This CDR3 contains 14 residues. Trimming left V 2 bases short and J 2 bases short, with 8 bases between.

The V call is TRBV28, the J call TRBJ1-5; D possibly corresponds to TRBD1 (5 bases). The CDR3 is 12 residues long. V was pared by 6 bases and J by 15 bases, with 18 bases between. Germline assignment: CDR1 MDHEN and CDR2 SYDVKM. In DNA, the CDR3 is TGTGCCAGCAGGCCTCCTTGGGGGGAGGGGCATTTT. This gives the protein CASRPPWGEGHF.

The genes are TRBV6-5 and TRBJ1-5, with D tentatively TRBD1 (5 bases). The CDR3 contains 15 residues. The V and J ends lost 5 bases and 2 bases respectively, with 13 bases between them. The germline V gene encodes CDR1 MNHEY and CDR2 SVGAGI. CDR3 loop: CASSDTGWGNQPQHF. The CDR3 DNA reads TGTGCCAGCAGTGACACAGGATGGGGCAATCAGCCCCAGCATTTT.

This chain uses TRBV9 with TRBJ2-1, with D unresolved. Trimming took 0 bases from V and 0 from J, leaving 4 bases between them. The CDR3 has 14 residues. The germline CDR1 and CDR2 sequences are SGDLS and YYNGEE. The CDR3 reads CASSVAVSYNEQFF. DNA for the CDR3: TGTGCCAGCAGCGTAGCGGTCTCCTACAATGAGCAGTTCTTC.

The chain recombines TRBV30 with TRBJ1-2; D is ambiguous. Germline values: CDR1 GTSNPN, CDR2 SVGIG (reference sequence). CDR3 size: 11 residues. Trimming removed 7 bases from V and 8 bases from J, with 14 bases in between. The CDR3 region is CASIKTGGYTF. The CDR3, as DNA: TGTGCCTCTATTAAAACTGGGGGCTACACCTTC.